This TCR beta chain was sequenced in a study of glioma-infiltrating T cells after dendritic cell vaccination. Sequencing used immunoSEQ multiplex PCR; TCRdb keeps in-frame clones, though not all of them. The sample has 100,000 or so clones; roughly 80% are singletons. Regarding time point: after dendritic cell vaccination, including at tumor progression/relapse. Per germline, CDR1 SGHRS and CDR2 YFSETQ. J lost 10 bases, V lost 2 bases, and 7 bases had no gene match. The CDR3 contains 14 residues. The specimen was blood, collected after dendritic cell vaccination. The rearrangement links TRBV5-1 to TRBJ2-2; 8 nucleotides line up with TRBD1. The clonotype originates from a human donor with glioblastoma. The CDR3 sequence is CASSFIAGGEELFF. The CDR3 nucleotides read TGCGCCAGCAGCTTTATAGCAGGGGGCGAGGAGCTGTTTTTT.